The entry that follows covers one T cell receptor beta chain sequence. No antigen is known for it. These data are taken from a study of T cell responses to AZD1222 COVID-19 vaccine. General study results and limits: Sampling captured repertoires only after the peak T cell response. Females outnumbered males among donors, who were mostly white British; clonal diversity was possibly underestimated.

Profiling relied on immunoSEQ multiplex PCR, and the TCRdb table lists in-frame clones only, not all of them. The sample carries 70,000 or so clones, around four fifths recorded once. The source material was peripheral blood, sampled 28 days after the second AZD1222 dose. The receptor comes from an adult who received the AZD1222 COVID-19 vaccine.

CDR3 DNA: TGTGCCAGCAGCCTGGCTGGGTTTCAGCCCCAGCATTTT. This sequence encodes CASSLAGFQPQHF. The chain uses TRBV5-8 and TRBJ1-5; D gene uncertain. Germline CDR1 and CDR2: SGHTS and YDEGEE. Trimming took 4 bases from V and 6 from J, leaving 11 bases between them. This CDR3 has 13 residues.